This T cell receptor (beta chain) was found in a study of blood T cells in healthy people across ages (dated by TCRdb to between 2014 and 2017). Study-wide context: In model experiments, template switching captured roughly one uniquely barcoded TCR beta cDNA molecule for every two T cells. Using deep sequencing normalized with unique cDNA molecular identifiers, the study measured how TCR beta repertoire diversity changes with age. Donors were grouped into four age groups: young (average approximately 15 years), middle-aged (over 35), aged (approximately 67) and long-lived (just over 80). To avoid experimental bias, donors of different ages were spread randomly across the sequencing lanes. Two additional independent replicas of 1 million unique cDNA reads from the same blood draw were analyzed for two donors (one aged 18 to 30 and one aged 80 or older).

Libraries were constructed by 5' RACE. Data came from an Illumina HiSeq 2500. A second 7 to 11 cycle PCR used a sample-barcoded 5' primer and a J-beta primer mix. A template-switch 5' adaptor carrying 12 random nucleotides introduced a unique molecular identifier onto each TCR beta cDNA molecule. At least 3 million CDR3-containing paired-end reads were obtained from each sample. First-strand cDNA was synthesized from all RNA with the Mint cDNA synthesis kit, primed by a TRBC-specific oligonucleotide. Following uracil-DNA glycosylase treatment, all cDNA underwent a first 18-cycle PCR with the universal primers M1SS and BC2_uni_R. The study's own analysis went as follows. Each sample was normalized by randomly selecting 1 million high-quality reads, each carrying a distinct molecular identifier. Reads sharing molecular identifiers were discarded rather than binned into consensus sequences. MiTCR, run with a Q25 quality threshold and the strictest error-elimination algorithm, handled CDR3 identification, clonotype clustering and error correction. A nonparametric unseen species model using Euler transformation provided a lower-bound estimate of total TCR beta diversity. Through fastp at Q25 and MiXCR, TCRdb rebuilt clones from the public reads, retaining in-frame beta chains. Each CDR3 protein appears once, grouped with its most common genes and DNA. TCRdb, not the original authors, processed these V and J calls. This sample is represented by some 900,000 distinct CDR3 sequences; roughly 50% of them were singletons. The top ten clonotypes cover over 10% of the sample.

This clonotype came up a few times. Its binding antigen is unknown. No quality values exist for individual bases; no much larger clone is one base distant. Results the study describes overall, beyond this receptor: Conclusive comparison of naive and antigen-experienced compartments was prevented by the profiling of bulk unsorted PBMCs. Because the CMV infection status of the donors was unknown, age-related changes in expanded clonotypes may potentially have been confounded. Compared with the aged group, more naive CD4+ T cells, fewer expanded clones and increased TCR diversity were shown by the long-lived group, suggesting age selection. The percentage of naive T cells measured by flow cytometry correlated strongly with observed TCR beta diversity. Observed TCR beta diversity per million T cells fell roughly linearly with age, and a significant reduction was already apparent by age roughly 40. Estimates of total diversity based on one million sequenced T cells were considered lower bounds and underestimates.

From the cysteine through the phenylalanine, the CDR3 covers 12 amino acids. CDR3 DNA only is kept here, 36 bases in frame from base 1. The germline V gene provides CDR1 SQVTM and CDR2 ANQGSEA. Unmatched junction bases come to 8, with V trimmed by 4 bases and J by 14 bases. The donors were about 40 Caucasian individuals from Russia, aged about 6 to 100 years, who were systemically healthy. Each donor gave 8 to 10 milliliters of peripheral blood, drawn into EDTA-treated Vacutainer tubes. Ficoll-Paque density-gradient centrifugation was used to isolate PBMCs, with at least 7 million per sample. Trizol reagent was used to extract total RNA from PBMCs, with at least 5 micrograms per sample. For every donor, flow cytometry on a PBMC aliquot measured the percentage of naive CD45RAhigh/CD27high T cells.

The sequence links TRBV29-1 to TRBJ1-6, with 7 bases aligning to TRBD1. This clonotype was obtained from a man aged 25 to 40 in good health. The specimen sequenced was blood. CDR3 region: CSVVIAGQSLHF. Read as DNA, the sequence is TGCAGCGTTGTTATAGCGGGACAGTCCCTCCACTTT. The CDR3 plus the reference TRBV29-1 and TRBJ1-6 genes for the other parts give the full variable domain: SAVISQKPSRDICQRGTSLTIQCQVDSQVTMMFWYRQQPGQSLTLIATANQGSEATYESGFVIDKFPISRPNLTFSTLTVSNMSPEDSSIYLCSVVIAGQSLHFGNGTRLTVT.